This TCR beta chain was found in a study of cytomegalovirus exposure and HLA in healthy donors (dated by TCRdb to the late 2010s). Regarding the complete study: An earlier analysis of roughly 630 of the donors reported 250 to 300 Gb of sequence data and roughly 110 million unique TCR beta sequences from 150 million to 200 million T cells. Among over 350 genotyped donors of the cohort, an average of roughly 240,000 unique TCR beta nucleotide sequences were sequenced per donor, roughly 20% of them non-productive. Both class I and class II loci were covered by HLA typing, at four-digit resolution. In the later analysis, no new phenotypic data were used to find candidate immune exposures; instead, reliance was placed on TCR beta sequences and their occurrence across donors. In a later analysis, previously published TCR beta repertoires from 550 to 700 donors were re-analyzed and high-resolution HLA genotyping was added so that TCR occurrence patterns could be studied. Roughly 300 gigabases of sequencing data and approximately 85 million unique TCR sequences were included in an early release covering about 600 HLA-typed donors. In addition to the first cohort of around 670 subjects, a separate validation cohort of 120 different subjects was used. In an earlier analysis of 587 of the donors, high-throughput TCR beta sequencing was used to judge whether each TCR beta V gene segment behaved as functional or pseudogenic. The genetic ancestry cluster associated with self-reported Caucasian donors included about four fifths of the roughly 380 genotyped donors. Typing coverage varied by locus: roughly 629-640 donors for A, B, C, DRB1 and DQB1; 500 to 550 for DQA1; around 570 for DPA1; fewer than 480 for DPB1. Four to six DR-DQ haplotypes were handled as single units for association and clustering because linkage in the cohort was strong. Alongside the repertoire data, information on donor age, sex, ethnicity and CMV serostatus was compiled. To predict cytomegalovirus infection status, the study combined high-throughput TCR immunosequencing, statistical association of individual TCRs with disease status, and machine learning. Every discovery cohort repertoire had been produced on one sequencing platform. Genome-wide SNP genotypes for about 65% of the 666 donors were used in a later genetic analysis, which treated that subset as a discovery cohort. The T cell repertoires of several hundred subjects were profiled by immunosequencing and related to cytomegalovirus serostatus. The aim of the study was to test whether cataloging public T cell receptors could identify signatures of past pathogen exposure.

Study-wide findings and limitations: Most TCR sequences were observed very rarely across donors, whereas some public TCRs were present in many individuals. In both the original and validation cohorts, the classifier was reported to diagnose cytomegalovirus status with high specificity and sensitivity. It was suggested by the authors that the approach could potentially be generalized to other disease states and immunological phenotypes. In a later analysis, HLA-associated TCR beta chains were found to be more clonally expanded and to have lower generation probabilities than equally common non-associated chains. In a later analysis, several top co-occurrence clusters were reported to appear linked to parvovirus B19, influenza, CMV and Epstein-Barr virus. The sequencing pipeline was judged likely to have produced a cluster of highly shared sequence variants as a technical artifact. Assigning TCR associations to individual alleles was difficult when HLA alleles, especially DR and DQ, strongly co-occurred. Because the 87-base-pair reads could not distinguish some IMGT-functional V segments, including TRBV6-2 and TRBV6-3, those segments were excluded. Because counts were too low, approximately 15 rarely observed V segments, including chromosome 9 orphons, were excluded from the earlier analysis of some 590 of the donors. V-gene and J-gene trimming of TCR beta chains was associated with a missense DCLRE1C variant in a later genetic analysis, and the association was replicated in an independent cohort. CMV serostatus was the only immune exposure information available for the cohort. In vitro tests confirmed that a few of the cytomegalovirus-associated TCR beta chains recognize cytomegalovirus antigens. Most CMV-associated TCR beta chains appeared to be HLA-restricted in a later analysis, and the HLA associations seemed to be driven largely by CMV exposure. In a later analysis, the rate of TCR association differed among HLA loci, with DRB1 alleles having the most associated TCRs and HLA-C alleles having the fewest. At a false discovery rate of 0.05, a later analysis linked 15,000 to 20,000 TCR beta sequences to specific HLA alleles. Linkage disequilibrium might explain the correlated functional status among segregating V segments, but an unknown experimental factor could not be excluded. In this cohort, only TCR beta chains were sequenced, and detectable features were limited by the absence of alpha or paired-chain data. The study gave a list of under 200 TCR beta chains associated with cytomegalovirus. Sequencing depth was assumed to be roughly uniform across donors in the presence/absence analyses, though that assumption may not hold. Broadly in line with IMGT annotations, most TCR beta V segments showed up in productive rearrangements about 90% or about 30% of the time in an earlier analysis of around 600 of the donors. A further reported finding was that TCR beta sequences accurately predicted the HLA-A and HLA-B alleles for most subjects in the first cohort. A later genetic analysis reported fewer N-insertions in productive TCRs among donors in an Asian-associated ancestry cluster than the approximately 700-donor mean. Because HLA typing was unavailable for some donors at each locus, only the typed subset was used in association tests.

The cohort was made up of several hundred healthy bone marrow donors. All cohort members were sampled while nominally healthy, although unrecorded immune exposures were likely present. The donor was CMV seropositive and was included in the group of some 290 seropositive cohort members. A peripheral blood sample was provided by each donor, and peripheral blood mononuclear cells were used for TCR beta sequencing. The Qiagen DNeasy Blood Extraction Kit was used to extract genomic DNA from the blood cell samples. This clone was picked up one time. Its specific antigen is unknown. The sample holds no much larger clone one base away, and base qualities are not on file. Trimming removed 5 bases from V and 3 bases from J, leaving 13 bases between the germline ends. Reading the germline V gene gives CDR1 SNHLY and CDR2 FYNNEI. The CDR3 contains 14 residues, cysteine and phenylalanine counted. The DNA shown is the 42-base CDR3, in frame from base 1.

Libraries were prepared through the immunoSEQ multiplex PCR assay. For the multiplex PCR, a mixture combining 60 forward primers for TCR Vbeta segments and 13 reverse primers for TCR Jbeta segments was used. A multiplex PCR assay on genomic DNA amplified the CDR3 region of rearranged TCR beta genes. The Illumina HiSeq System was used to sequence the amplified TCR beta libraries as 87-base-pair reads. In the source study's methods: Across the 600 to 700 repertoires, a later analysis counted tens of millions of unique TCR beta chains, roughly 11 million of which were shared by at least two donors. Raw reads were error-corrected and collapsed into unique sequences by a nearest-neighbor algorithm in which closely related sequences were merged to remove PCR and sequencing errors. CDR3 sequences were aligned to IMGT reference sequences to assign V, D and J gene segments. Each retained sequence needed at least a six-nucleotide match to both a V gene segment and a J gene segment. A rearrangement was called productive if the CDR3 had no stop codons and remained in frame with V and J, and every other rearrangement was called non-productive. CDR3 was defined by IMGT convention, running from the second conserved V-encoded cysteine to the conserved J-encoded phenylalanine. In an earlier analysis of more than 550 of the donors, sequences lacking an unambiguous match to a single V gene segment were excluded. In an earlier analysis of several hundred of the donors, V segments were called functional above 56.7% productive rearrangements and were called segregating when the between-donor standard deviation exceeded 5%. To diagnose cytomegalovirus status from the catalog of TCR beta chain sequences, a statistical classification framework was built. V and J gene assignment, in a later analysis, came from comparing TCR nucleotide sequences with IMGT/GENE-DB human TR gene sequences. In a later analysis, CDR3 sequences and most-parsimonious VDJ recombination scenarios were assigned using the TCRdist pipeline. In a later analysis, each TCR beta chain was defined by its CDR3 amino acid sequence together with its V-gene family, and reads without a unique V-gene family were excluded. In a later analysis, a few hundred highly shared, low-generation-probability nucleotide sequences were removed to address suspected cross-contamination and a sequencing artifact. For each public chain, a later analysis derived a clonal expansion index from normalized ranks of inferred template counts within each repertoire. In a later analysis, generation probabilities were computed using a VDJ recombination model fitted to out-of-frame rearrangements, and the results were checked against IGoR. In a later analysis, hypergeometric tests were used to score TCR-TCR, TCR-HLA and TCR-CMV co-occurrence, with a repertoire-size bias correction applied to TCR pairs. In a later analysis, false discovery rates were estimated by permuting HLA or CMV assignments 20 times. In a later analysis, co-occurring TCRs were grouped using DBSCAN, and TCRdist sequence similarity was added for clustering within HLA-allele-positive subsets. Repertoires with fewer than 30,000 or more than 120,000 public chains, plus five repertoires with anomalous nucleotide sharing, were excluded from co-occurrence clustering. TCRdb retrieved this table from immuneACCESS and kept in-frame rearrangements only. Not all clones are present; in checked studies, unresolved V genes account for under half, and no reason is known for the remainder. From that table come the V and J calls and clone size; the DNA was used to work out D and trimming. This sample is represented by 150,000 to 200,000 clones; 65% to 85% of them were singletons. The ten largest clonotypes hold roughly 4.8% of the sample.

Sequenced: PBMCs. The receptor chain draws on TRBV2 and TRBJ1-2; matching of 5 bases hints at TRBD1 as the D gene. The TCR was taken from a woman aged 50 to 60 in good health and CMV-seropositive. The CDR3 here reads CASSMGGWDYGYTF. The nucleotides read TGTGCCAGCAGTATGGGGGGGTGGGACTATGGCTACACCTTC.